These 3 T cell receptor beta chains came from one sample sequenced in a study of blood T cell repertoires in COVID-19. The table came from immunoSEQ multiplex PCR; TCRdb's copy has only in-frame clones and leaves some out. The sample holds approximately 130,000 clones, 82% seen once. Sequenced: peripheral blood. The receptors were sampled from a human donor in a cohort sampled during active COVID-19.

This sequence joins TRBV6-5 and TRBJ2-2; weak D call: TRBD1 (6 bases). In germline, CDR1 is MNHEY, CDR2 SVGAGI. The CDR3 covers 14 residues. Trimming removed 4 bases from V and 5 bases from J, with 11 bases in between. The CDR3 region has the DNA TGTGCCAGCAGTTCCGGACAGAAGACCGGGGAGCTGTTTTTT. Residues: CASSSGQKTGELFF.

The gene calls are TRBV5-6 and TRBJ2-4; 8 bases fit TRBD1. This CDR3 is 16 amino acids long. Germline assignment: CDR1 SGHDT and CDR2 YYEEEE. V lost 4 bases, J lost 2 bases, and 8 bases stayed unmatched. The CDR3 bases are TGTGCCAGCAGCGAATACCAGGGGGCATCCAAAAACATTCAGTACTTC. Translated: CASSEYQGASKNIQYF.

The rearrangement links TRBV6-5 to TRBJ2-7; perhaps TRBD1 as D (7 bases). V lost 4 bases, J lost 3 bases, and 13 bases lay in between. CDR1 is MNHEY and CDR2 is SVGAGI in the germline V gene. This CDR3 is built from 14 residues. The CDR3: CASSSRQGGYEQYF. As DNA, the CDR3 is TGTGCCAGCAGTTCACGACAGGGAGGCTACGAGCAGTACTTC.